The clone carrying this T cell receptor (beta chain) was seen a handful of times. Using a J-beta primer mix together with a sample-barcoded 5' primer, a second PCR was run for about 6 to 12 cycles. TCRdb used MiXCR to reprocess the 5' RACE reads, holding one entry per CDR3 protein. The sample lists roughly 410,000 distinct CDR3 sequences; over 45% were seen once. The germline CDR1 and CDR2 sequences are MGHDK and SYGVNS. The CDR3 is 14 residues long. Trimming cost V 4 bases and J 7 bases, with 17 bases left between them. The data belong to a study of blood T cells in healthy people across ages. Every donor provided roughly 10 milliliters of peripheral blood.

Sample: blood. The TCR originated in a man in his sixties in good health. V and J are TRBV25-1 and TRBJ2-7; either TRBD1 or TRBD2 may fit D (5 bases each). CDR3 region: CASSGDWGSREQYF. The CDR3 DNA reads TGTGCCAGCAGTGGAGATTGGGGGTCTAGGGAGCAGTACTTC.